This T cell receptor (beta chain) was observed in a study of blood T cell repertoires in COVID-19. Study at large: The analysed material was cDNA or gDNA that came from T cells, B-cell-depleted T cells, or PBMCs.

Sequencing used immunoSEQ multiplex PCR; TCRdb keeps in-frame clones, though not all of them. Counted here are around 47,000 clones, roughly four fifths occurring once; the ten biggest clones make up roughly 29%. The CDR3 has 16 residues. The V and J ends lost 3 bases and 2 bases, in that order; junction bases with no gene match: 9. Germline V gene sequence: CDR1 LNHDA, CDR2 SQIVND (reference sequence). This chain uses TRBV19 with TRBJ2-7, with 8 bases identical to TRBD2. The TCR originated in a woman aged 80 or over with COVID-19, enrolled during active disease. Sequencing was carried out using peripheral blood. CDR3 DNA: TGTGCCAGTAGTATTTCCCCGATAGCGGGACCCTACGAGCAGTACTTC. Protein product: CASSISPIAGPYEQYF.